This T cell receptor (beta chain) was recovered during a study of CD8 T cells in Susac syndrome. An amount of RNA that ranged from about 0.45 to 1 ug was reverse transcribed with random hexamers. MiXCR, run by TCRdb on the immunoSEQ multiplex PCR reads, gives a single entry per CDR3 protein. The table shows 180,000 or so distinct CDR3 sequences, with about 95% occurring only once. The sequence was collected from a human donor in good health. The sample was CD4+ T cells from PBMCs.

The CDR3 sequence: CASSLLGNTGELFF. CDR3 bases: TGTGCCAGCAGTTTATTGGGGAACACCGGGGAGCTGTTTTTT. The chain combines TRBV12-3 or TRBV12-4 with TRBJ2-2; D is undetermined. Trimming shortened V by 2 bases and J by 1 base, and 5 bases separated the two germline ends. The length of the CDR3 is 14 residues.